The rows below give T cell receptor beta chains drawn from one sample of a study of glioma-infiltrating T cells after dendritic cell vaccination. The repertoire was sequenced with immunoSEQ multiplex PCR; TCRdb's copy has only in-frame clones and lacks some. The sample lists around 72,000 clones; around 86% were seen once. This material consisted of blood, taken before dendritic cell vaccination. The receptors were sampled from a human donor with glioblastoma. The CDR3 runs from the conserved cysteine through the conserved F or W. D genes are given only for firm matches.

>TRBJ2-5|17|TRBD2|TRBV9
CASSVGDAGGDRETQYF
>TRBJ2-4|16|TRBD1|TRBV15
CATSRDLGTGANIQYF
>TRBJ1-1|13|NA|TRBV30
CACQGRMNTEAFF
>TRBJ2-1|13|TRBD2|TRBV19
CASSAGLAGEQFF
>TRBJ2-7|14|TRBD1|TRBV5-4
CASSPDRGPDEQYF
>TRBJ2-1|13|NA|TRBV7-8
CASSYSRHNEQFF
>TRBJ2-3|13|NA|TRBV7-7
CASSLLNSDTQYF
>TRBJ2-7|16|TRBD2|TRBV5-1
CASSWGLAGGEREQYF
>TRBJ1-2|13|TRBD1|TRBV7-8
CASSPDRGGTRTF
>TRBJ2-1|15|TRBD1|TRBV6-5
CASSYGTGSYREQFF
>TRBJ1-6|15|TRBD1|TRBV13
CASSLGDRDGSPLHF
>TRBJ1-2|13|TRBD1|TRBV7-2
CASSLAVGRDRGF
>TRBJ2-2|16|TRBD2|TRBV4-3
CASSQLAGANTGELFF
>TRBJ2-3|15|NA|TRBV27
CASSLSLGRADTQYF